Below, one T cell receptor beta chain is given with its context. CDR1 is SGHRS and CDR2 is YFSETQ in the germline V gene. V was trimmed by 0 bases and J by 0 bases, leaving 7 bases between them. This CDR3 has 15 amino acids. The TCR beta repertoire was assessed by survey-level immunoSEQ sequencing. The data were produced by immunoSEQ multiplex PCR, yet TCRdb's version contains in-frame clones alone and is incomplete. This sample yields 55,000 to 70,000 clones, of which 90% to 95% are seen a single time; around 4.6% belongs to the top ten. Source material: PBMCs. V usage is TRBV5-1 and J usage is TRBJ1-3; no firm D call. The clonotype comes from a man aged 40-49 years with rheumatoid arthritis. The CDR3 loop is CASSLGGDSGNTIYF. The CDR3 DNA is TGCGCCAGCAGCTTGGGTGGAGACTCTGGAAACACCATATATTTT.